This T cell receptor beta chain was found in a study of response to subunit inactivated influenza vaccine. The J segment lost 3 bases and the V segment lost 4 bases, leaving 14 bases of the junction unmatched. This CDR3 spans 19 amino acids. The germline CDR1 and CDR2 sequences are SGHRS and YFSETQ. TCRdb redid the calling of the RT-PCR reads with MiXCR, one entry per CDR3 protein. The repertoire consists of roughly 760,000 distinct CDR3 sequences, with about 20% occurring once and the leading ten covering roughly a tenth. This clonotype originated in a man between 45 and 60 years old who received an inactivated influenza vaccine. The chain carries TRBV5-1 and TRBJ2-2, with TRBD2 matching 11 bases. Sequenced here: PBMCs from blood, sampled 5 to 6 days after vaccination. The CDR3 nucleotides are TGCGCCAGCAGCCGTAGCGGGAGGGCCGTTAAAAGAGACACCGGGGAGCTGTTTTTT. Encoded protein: CASSRSGRAVKRDTGELFF.